These 27 T cell receptor beta chains originate from one sample sequenced in a study of blood T cell repertoires in COVID-19. Produced via immunoSEQ multiplex PCR; TCRdb's table is partial and in-frame only. Among some 370,000 clones listed, around 89% were seen once. The sequencing sample was made of peripheral blood. These receptors were collected from a man aged 40-49 years with acute or convalescent COVID-19.

The chain joins TRBV10-1 to TRBJ2-7, with 9 bases matching TRBD1. J lost 7 bases, V lost 6 bases, and 13 bases had no gene match. The length of the CDR3 is 15 residues. Germline V gene lookup returns CDR1 WNHNN and CDR2 SYGVQD (reference sequence). The CDR3 here is CASSDFPGQGGEQYF. CDR3 sequence (DNA): TGCGCCAGCAGCGATTTCCCGGGACAGGGCGGAGAGCAGTACTTC.

The chain uses TRBV28 and TRBJ2-7, with D hard to call. The CDR3 has 14 residues. CDR1 is MDHEN and CDR2 is SYDVKM in the germline V gene. Trimming removed 5 bases from V and 0 bases from J, with 11 bases in between. For the CDR3, the DNA is TGTGCCAGCAGTGAGCTTGAATTCTCCTACGAGCAGTACTTC. Residues: CASSELEFSYEQYF.

V is TRBV9 and J is TRBJ2-7, with D tentatively TRBD2 (6 bases). Trimming took off 4 bases at V and 11 bases at J, with 22 bases between the two ends. The CDR3 sequence is 14 residues long. Germline V gene sequence: CDR1 SGDLS, CDR2 YYNGEE. CDR3 bases: TGTGCCAGCAGCCGAGGGACTGCGATATCCGGAAAGTACTTC. It translates to CASSRGTAISGKYF.

This clone turned up a few times. This sequence joins TRBV6-5 and TRBJ2-3; a possible D gene is TRBD2 (5 bases). CDR1 and CDR2 from the germline V gene are MNHEY and SVGAGI. The CDR3 is made up of 13 amino acids. V shed 8 bases and J shed 0 bases, with 9 bases lying between them. This CDR3 is CASQDWSTDTQYF. The CDR3 coding sequence is TGTGCCAGCCAGGACTGGAGCACAGATACGCAGTATTTT.

This clone was recorded once. This chain connects TRBV6-5 to TRBJ2-1; 8 bases agree with TRBD1. This CDR3 is 15 amino acids long. With V trimmed by 6 bases and J by 6 bases, 10 bases remained unmatched. Per germline, CDR1 MNHEY and CDR2 SVGAGI. As DNA, the CDR3 is TGTGCCAGCAGGGAGGACAGGGAACTGGCCAATGAGCAGTTCTTC. This encodes CASREDRELANEQFF.

The chain has TRBV5-5 and TRBJ1-2; D is unresolved. V was clipped by 3 bases and J by 8 bases, with 20 bases between them. The CDR3 length is 15 residues. Germline loops: CDR1 SGHKS, CDR2 YYEKEE (reference sequence). The CDR3 reads CASSWVHPGSPGYTF. The CDR3 DNA is TGTGCCAGCAGCTGGGTACATCCGGGATCGCCCGGCTACACCTTC.

The J gene is TRBJ1-2, the V gene TRBV5-5; D ambiguous. Germline values: CDR1 SGHKS, CDR2 YYEKEE (reference sequence). The CDR3 totals 14 residues. Trimming pared 3 bases from V and 0 bases from J, leaving 9 bases between. This CDR3 is CASSSTTSNYGYTF. The CDR3 region has the DNA TGTGCCAGCAGCTCTACGACTTCTAACTATGGCTACACCTTC.

A few counts support this clone. CDR3 region: CASSLFDRGGSYEQYF. The CDR3 DNA follows: TGTGCCAGCAGCCTATTCGACAGGGGAGGATCCTACGAGCAGTACTTC. The chain links TRBV11-2 to TRBJ2-7; 8 bases map to TRBD1. Per germline, CDR1 SGHAT and CDR2 FQNNGV. The CDR3 is made up of 16 amino acids. The J segment lost 1 base and the V segment lost 5 bases, leaving 10 bases of the junction unmatched. Using reference TRBV11-2 and TRBJ2-7 for the parts outside the CDR3, the full variable domain is EAGVAQSPRYKIIEKRQSVAFWCNPISGHATLYWYQQILGQGPKLLIQFQNNGVVDDSQLPKDRFSAERLKGVDSTLKIQPAKLEDSAVYLCASSLFDRGGSYEQYFGPGTRLTVT.

The chain couples TRBV7-2 to TRBJ2-2; 7 positions agree with TRBD2. The CDR3 has 17 amino acids. V dropped 2 bases and J dropped 5; count of bases not matched to a gene: 11. Germline CDR1 reads SGHTA; CDR2 reads FQGNSA. CDR3 DNA: TGTGCCAGCAGCTTATACGAGATAGCGGGTATAACCGGGGAGCTGTTTTTT. This gives the protein CASSLYEIAGITGELFF.

The chain links TRBV7-9 to TRBJ2-5, with TRBD1 matching over 10 bases. CDR3 length: 17 amino acids. CDR1 and CDR2 (germline): SEHNR, FQNEAQ (reference sequence). V dropped 5 bases and J dropped 5; count of bases not matched to a gene: 14. CDR3 sequence reads: CASSVISADRGTETQYF. CDR3 nucleotide sequence: TGTGCCAGCAGCGTAATATCAGCGGACAGGGGGACGGAGACCCAGTACTTC.

This chain links TRBV19 with TRBJ1-4; no clear D. The CDR3 totals 14 residues. Trimming left V 3 bases short and J 2 bases short, with 7 bases between. Germline CDR1 reads LNHDA; CDR2 reads SQIVND (reference sequence). CDR3 region: CASSITGTNEKLFF. The CDR3 bases are TGTGCCAGTAGTATTACCGGGACTAATGAAAAACTGTTTTTT.

This chain joins TRBV5-5 and TRBJ2-1; a possible D gene is TRBD1 (6 bases). Germline V gene data show CDR1 as SGHKS and CDR2 as YYEKEE (reference sequence). This CDR3 has 17 residues. Trimming took 0 bases from V and 4 from J, leaving 17 bases between them. The DNA of the CDR3 is TGTGCCAGCAGCTTGGCGGACAGTAATTCGTATTACAATGAGCAGTTCTTC. Protein product: CASSLADSNSYYNEQFF.

This chain links TRBV28 with TRBJ2-4; possible D gene TRBD2, 5 bases. The CDR3 runs 15 residues. Deletions cut 1 base from V and 7 bases from J, with 14 bases between. Germline CDR1 MDHEN, CDR2 SYDVKM. The CDR3 bases are TGTGCCAGCAGTTTATTGCGAGACCCGGGGAACATTCAGTACTTC. Its protein is CASSLLRDPGNIQYF.

The V call is TRBV6-1, the J call TRBJ2-7, with D possibly TRBD2 on 6 matching bases. V lost 4 bases to trimming and J lost 2 bases, with 18 bases between them. Germline CDR1 and CDR2: MNHNS and SASEGT. The CDR3 extends over 16 amino acids. As DNA, the CDR3 is TGTGCCAGCAGTGGGGACTTCGACGACGGTACCTACGAGCAGTACTTC. This codes for CASSGDFDDGTYEQYF.

This chain joins TRBV28 and TRBJ2-2, with 11 bases aligning to TRBD1. The J segment lost 1 base and the V segment lost 6 bases, leaving 4 bases of the junction unmatched. CDR1 MDHEN and CDR2 SYDVKM come from the germline V gene. The CDR3 sequence is 16 residues long. The CDR3 nucleotides are TGTGCCAGCAGACCAGGGACAGGGGGGAACACCGGGGAGCTGTTTTTT. It specifies CASRPGTGGNTGELFF.

The V and J genes are TRBV7-6 and TRBJ2-1; TRBD2 aligns across 8 bases. The ends lost 1 base at V and 6 bases at J; junction bases unmatched: 5. The CDR3 is 15 residues long. Germline CDR1 reads SGHVS; CDR2 reads FNYEAQ. CDR3 loop: CASSLVFGTSNEQFF. Here the CDR3 DNA reads TGTGCCAGCAGCTTAGTATTCGGGACTAGCAATGAGCAGTTCTTC.

The table lists this clone with a count of one. The genes are TRBV27 and TRBJ2-2; maybe TRBD2 (6 bases). With 8 bases removed from V and 4 bases from J, the gap between germline ends came to 17 bases. CDR3 length: 15 residues. Germline CDR1 MNHEY, CDR2 SMNVEV (reference sequence). The CDR3 DNA sequence: TGTGCCAGCCAACGTGGGGGGACTCGCACCGGGGAGCTGTTTTTT. The encoded protein is CASQRGGTRTGELFF.

V and J are TRBV6-5 and TRBJ1-2; TRBD1 matches 9 bases. Germline assignment: CDR1 MNHEY and CDR2 SVGAGI. There are 15 residues in the CDR3. J gave up 0 bases and V 10 bases, and 9 bases lay outside the gene matches. The CDR3 loop is CATYRGLGPNYGYTF. The CDR3 DNA follows: TGTGCCACGTACAGGGGGCTGGGCCCTAACTATGGCTACACCTTC.

This chain connects TRBV28 to TRBJ1-6; perhaps TRBD1 as D (5 bases). Germline V gene lookup returns CDR1 MDHEN and CDR2 SYDVKM. The CDR3 extends over 14 amino acids. V lost 5 bases and J lost 7, with 12 bases in between. The CDR3 loop reads CASSRDSQNSPLHF. The CDR3 nucleotides read TGTGCCAGCAGTCGTGACAGCCAGAATTCACCCCTCCACTTT.

The genes are TRBV24-1 and TRBJ2-1; 8 bases align to TRBD1. Germline trimming cut 2 bases from V and 8 bases from J; bases unmatched to any gene: 7. There are 15 residues in the CDR3. Per the germline V gene, CDR1 is KGHDR and CDR2 is SFDVKD. The DNA of the CDR3 is TGTGCCACCAGTGATTCCGGGACAGGATCCCATGAGCAGTTCTTC. It codes for CATSDSGTGSHEQFF.

The V gene is TRBV15, the J gene TRBJ1-3; D is perhaps TRBD1 (6 bases). The CDR3 is 17 amino acids. The germline gives CDR1 LNHNV, CDR2 YYDKDF (reference sequence). The V gene lost 3 bases and the J gene lost 5 bases, with 20 bases spanning the gap. The CDR3 bases are TGTGCCACCAGCAGTGGTACCTCCGGGACACCGAGAAACACCATATATTTT. Translation gives CATSSGTSGTPRNTIYF.

This rearrangement joins TRBV6-4 to TRBJ2-3, with D possibly matching TRBD1 (7 bases). V dropped 7 bases and J dropped 4 bases, with 15 bases sitting between them. CDR1 is MRHNA, CDR2 SNTAGT, per germline. The CDR3 totals 14 residues. The CDR3 DNA reads as TGTGCCAGCAAGGCCCAGGGGGGCGCAGATACGCAGTATTTT. Amino acids: CASKAQGGADTQYF.

As regards this clone: Compared with germline, one end of the junction differs, possibly owing to a read error. This chain connects TRBV19 to TRBJ1-4; D not resolved. Looked up from germline, CDR1 is LNHDA and CDR2 is SQIVND (reference sequence). CDR3 length equals 14 residues. The CDR3 spells CASSIGQTNEKLFF. CDR3 nucleotide sequence: TGTGCCAGTAGCATAGGGCAAACTAATGAAAAACTGTTTTTT.

The rearrangement joins TRBV19 to TRBJ1-1; tentative D call: TRBD1 (6 bases). V was pared by 6 bases and J by 5 bases, with 16 bases between. Per the germline V gene, CDR1 is LNHDA and CDR2 is SQIVND (reference sequence). The CDR3 covers 14 residues. The CDR3 is CASRLQGLGTEAFF. The CDR3 DNA follows: TGTGCCAGTAGACTTCAGGGGCTTGGGACTGAAGCTTTCTTT.

This clone showed up just once. This chain connects TRBV5-1 to TRBJ2-7; D ambiguous. Germline values: CDR1 SGHRS, CDR2 YFSETQ. Trimming stripped 4 bases from V and 0 bases from J, with 17 bases between. CDR3 length: 16 residues. Written as DNA, the CDR3 is TGCGCCAGCAGCGTGGTTTATAGACAAAGCTCCTACGAGCAGTACTTC. Amino acids: CASSVVYRQSSYEQYF.

The rearrangement links TRBV4-1 to TRBJ1-1; no clear D. V dropped 4 bases and J dropped 2 bases, with 11 bases sitting between them. CDR1 is MGHRA and CDR2 is YSYEKL in the germline V gene. This CDR3 has 14 amino acids. The CDR3 bases are TGCGCCAGCAGCCCCCACGTGGCAAACACTGAAGCTTTCTTT. Amino acid sequence: CASSPHVANTEAFF.

The chain carries TRBV6-6 and TRBJ1-2; D perhaps matches TRBD1 (6 bases). The CDR3 has 16 residues. Germline V CDR1 and CDR2: MNHNY, SVGAGI (reference sequence). V lost 0 bases and J 7 bases, leaving 18 bases between the germline ends. CDR3 amino acids: CASSYSDAGAQGGYTF. Written as DNA, the CDR3 is TGTGCCAGCAGTTACTCGGATGCGGGGGCTCAGGGTGGCTACACCTTC.